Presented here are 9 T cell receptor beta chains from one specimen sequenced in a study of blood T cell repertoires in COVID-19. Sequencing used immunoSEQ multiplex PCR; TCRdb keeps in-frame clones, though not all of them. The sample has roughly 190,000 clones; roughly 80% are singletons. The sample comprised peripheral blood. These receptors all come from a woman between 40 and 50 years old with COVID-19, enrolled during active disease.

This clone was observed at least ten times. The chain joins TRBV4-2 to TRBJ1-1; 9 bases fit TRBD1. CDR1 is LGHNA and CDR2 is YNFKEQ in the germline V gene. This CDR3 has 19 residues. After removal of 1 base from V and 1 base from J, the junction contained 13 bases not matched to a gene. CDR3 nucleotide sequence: TGTGCCAGCAGCCAAGGCGGAGGGGGACAGGGTATAACGAACACTGAAGCTTTCTTT. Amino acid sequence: CASSQGGGGQGITNTEAFF.

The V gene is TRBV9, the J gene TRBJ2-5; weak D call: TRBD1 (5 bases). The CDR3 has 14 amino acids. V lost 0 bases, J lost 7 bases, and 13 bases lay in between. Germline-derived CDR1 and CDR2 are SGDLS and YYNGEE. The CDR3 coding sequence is TGTGCCAGCAGCGTAGCTCTCAGGGCCGGGACCCAGTACTTC. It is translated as CASSVALRAGTQYF. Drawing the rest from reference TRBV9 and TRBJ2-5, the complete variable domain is DSGVTQTPKHLITATGQRVTLRCSPRSGDLSVYWYQQSLDQGLQFLIQYYNGEERAKGNILERFSAQQFPDLHSELNLSSLELGDSALYFCASSVALRAGTQYFGPGTRLLVL.

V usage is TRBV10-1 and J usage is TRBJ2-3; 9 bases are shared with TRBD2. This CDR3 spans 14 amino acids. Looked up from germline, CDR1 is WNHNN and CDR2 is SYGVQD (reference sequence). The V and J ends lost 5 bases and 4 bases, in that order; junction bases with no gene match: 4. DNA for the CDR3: TGCGCCAGCAGTCCGGGACTAGCACCAGATACGCAGTATTTT. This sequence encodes CASSPGLAPDTQYF.

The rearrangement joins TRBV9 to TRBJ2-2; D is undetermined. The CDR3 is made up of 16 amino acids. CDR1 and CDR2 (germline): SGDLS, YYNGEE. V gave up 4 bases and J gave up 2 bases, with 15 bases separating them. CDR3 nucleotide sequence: TGTGCCAGCAGCTCCCCGATGGGCGAAAACACCGGGGAGCTGTTTTTT. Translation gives CASSSPMGENTGELFF.

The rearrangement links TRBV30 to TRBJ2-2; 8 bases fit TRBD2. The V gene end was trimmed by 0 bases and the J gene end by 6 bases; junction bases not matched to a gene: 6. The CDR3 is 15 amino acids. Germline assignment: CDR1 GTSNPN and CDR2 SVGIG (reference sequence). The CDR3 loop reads CAWSVGLVLPGELFF. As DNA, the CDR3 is TGTGCCTGGAGTGTGGGACTAGTTCTGCCCGGGGAGCTGTTTTTT.

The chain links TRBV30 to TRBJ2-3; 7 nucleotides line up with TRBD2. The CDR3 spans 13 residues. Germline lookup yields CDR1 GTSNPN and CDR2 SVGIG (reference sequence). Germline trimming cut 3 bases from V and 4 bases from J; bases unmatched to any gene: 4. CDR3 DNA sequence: TGTGCCTGGAGCGCGGGAGTCTCAGATACGCAGTATTTT. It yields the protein CAWSAGVSDTQYF.

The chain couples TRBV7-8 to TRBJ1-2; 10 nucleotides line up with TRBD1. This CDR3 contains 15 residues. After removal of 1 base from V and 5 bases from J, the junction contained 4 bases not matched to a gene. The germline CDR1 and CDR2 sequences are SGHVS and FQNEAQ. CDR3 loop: CASSLGTGGTYGYTF. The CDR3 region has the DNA TGTGCCAGCAGCTTAGGGACAGGGGGAACTTATGGCTACACCTTC.

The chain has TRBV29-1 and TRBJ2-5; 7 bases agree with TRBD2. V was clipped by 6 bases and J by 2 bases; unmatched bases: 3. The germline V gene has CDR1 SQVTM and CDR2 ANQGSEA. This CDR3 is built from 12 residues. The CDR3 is CSVGGRQETQYF. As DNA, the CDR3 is TGCAGCGTGGGGGGGAGACAAGAGACCCAGTACTTC.

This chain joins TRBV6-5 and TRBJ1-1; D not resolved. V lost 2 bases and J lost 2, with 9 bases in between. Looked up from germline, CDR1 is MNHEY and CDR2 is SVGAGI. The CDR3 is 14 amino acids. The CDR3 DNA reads TGTGCCAGCAGTTACGGCAGGAAAAACACTGAAGCTTTCTTT. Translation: CASSYGRKNTEAFF.